This entry concerns a single T cell receptor (beta chain). The specificity of this receptor is unknown. No base qualities exist here, and no much larger clone lies one base off it. The record originates from a study of cytomegalovirus exposure and HLA in healthy donors (TCRdb year 2017). In the study overall: An earlier analysis of more than 550 of the donors reported 250 to 300 Gb of sequence data and around 120 million unique TCR beta sequences obtained from 180 million or so T cells. The study aimed to test whether signatures of past pathogen exposure could be identified by cataloging public T cell receptors. The study profiled the T cell repertoires of approximately 700 subjects by immunosequencing and related them to cytomegalovirus serostatus. Of the 398 genotyped donors, 80% to 90% were placed in the genetic ancestry cluster associated with self-reported Caucasian donors. To predict cytomegalovirus infection status, the study combined high-throughput TCR immunosequencing, statistical association of individual TCRs with disease status, and machine learning. Along with the roughly 670-subject first cohort, a separate validation cohort of over 90 different subjects was used. All discovery cohort repertoires had been generated using a single sequencing platform. Among some 410 genotyped donors of the cohort, an average of roughly 230,000 unique TCR beta nucleotide sequences was sequenced per donor, of which roughly 18% were non-productive. A later genetic analysis took genome-wide SNP genotypes for about 55% of the 666 donors and used that subset as a discovery cohort. An earlier analysis of around 580 of the donors used high-throughput TCR beta sequencing to judge whether each TCR beta V gene segment behaved as functional or pseudogenic. Four or five DR-DQ haplotypes were handled as single units for association and clustering, since linkage in the cohort was strong. To study patterns of TCR occurrence, a later analysis re-analyzed previously published TCR beta repertoires from hundreds of donors and added high-resolution HLA genotyping. HLA typing covered class I and class II loci at four-digit resolution. The later analysis used no new phenotypic data to find candidate immune exposures, relying instead on TCR beta sequences and their occurrence across donors. Donor age, sex, ethnicity and CMV serostatus were collected together with the repertoire data. Approximately 310 gigabases of sequencing data and approximately 85 million unique TCR sequences were included in an early release covering roughly 600 HLA-typed donors. The number of typed donors differed by locus: about 620-630 for A, B, C, DRB1 and DQB1; roughly 510 for DQA1; approximately 600 for DPA1; and about 450 for DPB1. Points the paper makes about the study in general: The classifier was reported to diagnose cytomegalovirus status with high specificity and sensitivity in both the original and validation cohorts. Correlated functional status among segregating V segments might be attributable to linkage disequilibrium, but an unknown experimental factor could not be ruled out. This cohort had only TCR beta chains sequenced, and the lack of alpha or paired-chain data limited which features could be detected. In vitro tests confirmed that a few of the cytomegalovirus-associated TCR beta chains recognize cytomegalovirus antigens. In the study, some 160 TCR beta chains were listed as associated with cytomegalovirus. Assigning TCR associations to individual alleles was difficult when HLA alleles, especially DR and DQ, strongly co-occurred. Several of the top co-occurrence clusters appeared to be linked to parvovirus B19, influenza, CMV and Epstein-Barr virus, according to a later analysis. Because counts were too low, roughly 17 rarely observed V segments, including chromosome 9 orphons, were left out of the earlier analysis of some 640 of the donors. A group of highly shared sequence variants was considered likely to be a technical artifact of the sequencing pipeline. In a later analysis, the rate of TCR association differed among HLA loci, with DRB1 alleles having the most associated TCRs and HLA-C alleles having the fewest. Because HLA typing was missing for some donors at each locus, association tests included only the typed subset. Specific HLA alleles were associated with roughly 17,000 TCR beta sequences at a false discovery rate of 0.05 in a later analysis. In a later genetic analysis, a missense DCLRE1C variant was associated with V-gene and J-gene trimming of TCR beta chains, and the association was replicated in an independent cohort. A further reported finding was that TCR beta sequences accurately predicted the HLA-A and HLA-B alleles for most subjects in the first cohort. According to a later analysis, most CMV-associated TCR beta chains appeared to be HLA-restricted, and the HLA associations seemed to be driven largely by CMV exposure. According to the authors, the approach could potentially be generalized to other disease states and immunological phenotypes. Most TCR sequences were seen in very few donors, while some public TCRs were found in many individuals. In an earlier analysis of several hundred of the donors, most TCR beta V segments were observed in productive rearrangements about 87% or about 30% of the time, broadly matching IMGT annotations. The presence/absence analyses assumed that sequencing depth was roughly uniform across donors, and that assumption may not be true. For the cohort, immune exposure information was limited to CMV serostatus. According to a later genetic analysis, donors in an Asian-associated ancestry cluster had fewer N-insertions in productive TCRs than the approximately 670-donor mean. Some IMGT-functional V segments, including TRBV6-2 and TRBV6-3, could not be distinguished by the 87-base-pair reads and were therefore excluded. In a later analysis, HLA-associated TCR beta chains were found to be more clonally expanded and to have lower generation probabilities than equally common non-associated chains.

CDR1 is given as SGHRS and CDR2 as YFSETQ, both from the germline V gene. Its CDR3 holds 16 amino acids, cysteine through phenylalanine. Kept here is only the CDR3 DNA, which spans 48 bases and is read in frame from base 1. V lost 4 bases and J lost 8 bases, and the count of bases not matched to a germline gene is 14. Library preparation was by the immunoSEQ multiplex PCR assay. For the multiplex PCR, a mixture combining 60 forward primers for TCR Vbeta segments and 13 reverse primers for TCR Jbeta segments was used. A multiplex PCR assay on genomic DNA amplified the CDR3 region of rearranged TCR beta genes. On the Illumina HiSeq System, the amplified TCR beta libraries were sequenced as 87-base-pair reads. From the authors' description of their analysis: Across the 500 to 850 repertoires, a later analysis counted tens of millions of unique TCR beta chains, roughly 11 million of which were shared by at least two donors. To remove PCR and sequencing errors, raw reads were error-corrected and collapsed into unique sequences using a nearest-neighbor algorithm that merged closely related sequences. To assign V, D and J gene segments, CDR3 sequences were aligned to IMGT reference sequences. For a sequence to be retained, a match of at least six nucleotides to both a V gene segment and a J gene segment was required. A rearrangement counted as productive if the CDR3 had no stop codons and remained in frame with V and J, and every other rearrangement counted as non-productive. Following IMGT convention, CDR3 was defined as the stretch from the second conserved V-encoded cysteine up to the conserved J-encoded phenylalanine. The earlier analysis of 500 to 650 of the donors excluded any sequence lacking an unambiguous match to a single V gene segment. An earlier analysis of 587 of the donors called V segments functional above 56.7% productive rearrangements and segregating when the between-donor standard deviation exceeded 5%. To diagnose cytomegalovirus status from the catalog of TCR beta chain sequences, a statistical classification framework was built. In a later analysis, TCR nucleotide sequences were compared against IMGT/GENE-DB human TR gene sequences so that V and J genes could be assigned. Using the TCRdist pipeline, a later analysis assigned CDR3 sequences along with most-parsimonious VDJ recombination scenarios. In a later analysis, every TCR beta chain was defined by the combination of its CDR3 amino acid sequence and its V-gene family, and reads without a unique V-gene family were dropped. To address suspected cross-contamination and a sequencing artifact, a later analysis removed 592 highly shared, low-generation-probability nucleotide sequences. For each public chain, a later analysis derived a clonal expansion index from normalized ranks of inferred template counts within each repertoire. In a later analysis, generation probabilities were computed with a VDJ recombination model fitted to out-of-frame rearrangements, and the resulting probabilities were checked against IGoR. Hypergeometric tests were used in a later analysis to score TCR-TCR, TCR-HLA and TCR-CMV co-occurrence, with a repertoire-size bias correction applied to the TCR pairs. A later analysis estimated false discovery rates by permuting HLA or CMV assignments 20 times. In a later analysis, co-occurring TCRs were grouped using DBSCAN, and TCRdist sequence similarity was added for clustering within HLA-allele-positive subsets. Repertoires with fewer than 30,000 or more than 120,000 public chains, plus five repertoires with anomalous nucleotide sharing, were excluded from co-occurrence clustering. Sourced from immuneACCESS, this table was stored by TCRdb with only in-frame sequences that have V and J called. A share of the clones is absent; for the studies checked, an unresolved V gene accounts for under half, and the remainder has no known explanation. Clonal size and the V and J genes are those of that table, whereas D and trimming came from the DNA. Recorded for this sample are more than 95,000 clones; around 74% of them occurred a single time. The top ten clones comprise about 4% of the sample.

In total, just over 650 healthy bone marrow donors made up the cohort. At the time of sampling, all cohort members were nominally healthy, though unrecorded immune exposures were likely present. The donor was CMV seropositive and belonged to the group of some 290 seropositive cohort members. A peripheral blood sample was provided by each donor, and peripheral blood mononuclear cells were used for TCR beta sequencing. Genomic DNA was extracted from the blood cell samples with the Qiagen DNeasy Blood Extraction Kit. Sequenced sample: PBMCs. The sequence was collected from a woman between 50 and 59 years old in good health and CMV-seropositive. In this chain, TRBV5-1 is recombined with TRBJ1-4; 7 bases in between match TRBD1. The nucleotide sequence is TGCGCCAGCAGCCGAGACGTACAGGGGCAGGAGGAAAAACTGTTTTTT. The encoded protein is CASSRDVQGQEEKLFF.